This T cell receptor (beta chain) stems from a study of shared clonotypes between healthy human individuals. Between the trimmed V and J ends, which lost 8 bases and 5 bases, there was a span of 19 bases. The CDR3 covers 15 residues. CDR1 is LNHDA, CDR2 SQIVND, per germline (reference sequence). The sample holds one count of this clone. Genomic DNA per cell subset filled all wells of several immunoSEQ plates. Generated by immunoSEQ multiplex PCR, the TCRdb table keeps only in-frame clones and is missing some. The table records roughly 520,000 clones, approximately 94% of them present only once. This receptor was identified in a woman aged 25-40 years in good health. This chain uses TRBV19 with TRBJ2-1; D ambiguous. The sample comprised naive CD4+ T cells sorted from blood. The subset was: CD45RA+ positively selected. The chain's CDR3 is CASRHYPTTNNEQFF. The DNA for the CDR3 is TGTGCCAGTCGGCACTACCCCACCACAAACAATGAGCAGTTCTTC.